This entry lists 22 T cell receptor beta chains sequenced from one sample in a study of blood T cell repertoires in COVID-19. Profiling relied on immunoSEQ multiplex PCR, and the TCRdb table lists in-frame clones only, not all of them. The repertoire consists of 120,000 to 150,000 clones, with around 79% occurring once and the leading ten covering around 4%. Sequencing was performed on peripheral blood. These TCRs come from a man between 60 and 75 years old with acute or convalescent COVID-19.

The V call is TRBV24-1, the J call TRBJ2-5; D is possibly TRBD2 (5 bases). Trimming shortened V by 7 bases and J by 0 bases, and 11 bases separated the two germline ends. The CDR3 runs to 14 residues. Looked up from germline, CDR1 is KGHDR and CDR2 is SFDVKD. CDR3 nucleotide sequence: TGTGCCACCAGCGAGGGCTTAGACCAAGAGACCCAGTACTTC. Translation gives CATSEGLDQETQYF.

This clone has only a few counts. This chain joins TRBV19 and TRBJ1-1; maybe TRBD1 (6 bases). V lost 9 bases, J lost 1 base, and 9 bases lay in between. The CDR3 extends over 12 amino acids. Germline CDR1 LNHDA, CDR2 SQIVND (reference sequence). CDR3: CASRDTNTEAFF. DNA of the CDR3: TGTGCCAGCCGGGACACGAACACTGAAGCTTTCTTT.

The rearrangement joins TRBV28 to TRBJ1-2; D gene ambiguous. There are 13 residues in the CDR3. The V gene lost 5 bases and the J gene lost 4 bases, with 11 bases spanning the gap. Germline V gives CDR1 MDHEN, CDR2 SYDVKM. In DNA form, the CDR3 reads TGTGCCAGCAGTCTTTCGTCGGGCTATGGCTACACCTTC. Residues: CASSLSSGYGYTF.

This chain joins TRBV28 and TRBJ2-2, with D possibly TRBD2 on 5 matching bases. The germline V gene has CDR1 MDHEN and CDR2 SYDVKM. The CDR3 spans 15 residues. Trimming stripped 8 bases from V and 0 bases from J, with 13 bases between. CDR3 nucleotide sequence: TGTGCCAGCGGGATGCTAGCCGCGAACACCGGGGAGCTGTTTTTT. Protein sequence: CASGMLAANTGELFF.

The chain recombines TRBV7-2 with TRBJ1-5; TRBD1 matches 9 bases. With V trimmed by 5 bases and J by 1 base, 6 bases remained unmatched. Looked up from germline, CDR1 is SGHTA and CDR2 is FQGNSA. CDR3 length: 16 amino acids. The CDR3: CASSRTGGQSNQPQHF. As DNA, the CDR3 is TGTGCCAGCAGCCGCACAGGGGGCCAGAGCAATCAGCCCCAGCATTTT.

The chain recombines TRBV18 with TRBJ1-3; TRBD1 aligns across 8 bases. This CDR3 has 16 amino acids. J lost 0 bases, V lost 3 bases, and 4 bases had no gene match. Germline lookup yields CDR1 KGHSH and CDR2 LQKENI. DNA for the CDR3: TGTGCCAGCTCACCCCGACAGGGGAGCTCTGGAAACACCATATATTTT. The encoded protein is CASSPRQGSSGNTIYF.

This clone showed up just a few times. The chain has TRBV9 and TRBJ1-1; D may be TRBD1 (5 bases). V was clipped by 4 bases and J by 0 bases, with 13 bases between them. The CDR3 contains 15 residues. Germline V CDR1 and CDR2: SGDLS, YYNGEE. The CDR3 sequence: CASSRATGLNTEAFF. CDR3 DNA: TGTGCCAGCAGCAGAGCCACAGGACTGAACACTGAAGCTTTCTTT.

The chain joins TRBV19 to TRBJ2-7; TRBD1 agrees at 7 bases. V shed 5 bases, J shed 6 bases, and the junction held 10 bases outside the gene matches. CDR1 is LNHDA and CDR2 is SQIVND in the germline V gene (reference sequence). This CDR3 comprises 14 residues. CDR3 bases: TGTGCCAGTAGTCCGAGACAGGGACGGGGCGAGCAGTACTTC. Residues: CASSPRQGRGEQYF.

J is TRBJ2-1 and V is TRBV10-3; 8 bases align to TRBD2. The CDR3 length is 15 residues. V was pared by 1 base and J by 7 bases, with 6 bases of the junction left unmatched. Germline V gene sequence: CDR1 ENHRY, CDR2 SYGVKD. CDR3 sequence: CAISELAGTFNEQFF. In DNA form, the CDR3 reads TGTGCCATCAGTGAGTTAGCGGGGACATTTAATGAGCAGTTCTTC.

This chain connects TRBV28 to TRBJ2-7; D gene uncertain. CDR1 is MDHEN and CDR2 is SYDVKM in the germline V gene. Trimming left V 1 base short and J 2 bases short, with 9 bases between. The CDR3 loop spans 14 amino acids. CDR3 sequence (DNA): TGTGCCAGCAGTTTATATGAGAGGCCCTACGAGCAGTACTTC. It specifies CASSLYERPYEQYF.

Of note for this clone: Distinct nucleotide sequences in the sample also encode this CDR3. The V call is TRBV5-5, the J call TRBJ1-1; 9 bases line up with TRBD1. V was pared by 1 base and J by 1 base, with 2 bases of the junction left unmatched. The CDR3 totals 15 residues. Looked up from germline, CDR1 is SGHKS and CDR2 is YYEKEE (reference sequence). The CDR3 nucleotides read TGTGCCAGCAGCTTGACAGGGGGCGAGAACACTGAAGCTTTCTTT. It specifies CASSLTGGENTEAFF.

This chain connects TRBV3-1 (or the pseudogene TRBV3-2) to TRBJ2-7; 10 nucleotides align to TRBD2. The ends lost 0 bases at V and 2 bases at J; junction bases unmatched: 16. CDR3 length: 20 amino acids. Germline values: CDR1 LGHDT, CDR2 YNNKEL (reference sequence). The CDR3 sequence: CASSQERWTAGGPSTYEQYF. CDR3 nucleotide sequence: TGTGCCAGCAGCCAAGAAAGGTGGACAGCGGGAGGGCCCTCGACCTACGAGCAGTACTTC.

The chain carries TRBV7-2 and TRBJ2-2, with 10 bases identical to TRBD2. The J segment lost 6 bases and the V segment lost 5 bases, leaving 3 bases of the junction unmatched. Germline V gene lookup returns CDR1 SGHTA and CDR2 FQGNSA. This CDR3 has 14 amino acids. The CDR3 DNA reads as TGTGCCAGCAGCCAGCGGGAGGGGTCCGGGGAGCTGTTTTTT. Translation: CASSQREGSGELFF.

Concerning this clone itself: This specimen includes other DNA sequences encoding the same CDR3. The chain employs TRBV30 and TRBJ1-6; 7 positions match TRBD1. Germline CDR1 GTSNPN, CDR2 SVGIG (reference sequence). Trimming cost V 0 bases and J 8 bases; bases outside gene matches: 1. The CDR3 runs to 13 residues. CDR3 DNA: TGTGCCTGGAGTGTCGACAGGGATTCACCCCTCCACTTT. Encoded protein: CAWSVDRDSPLHF.

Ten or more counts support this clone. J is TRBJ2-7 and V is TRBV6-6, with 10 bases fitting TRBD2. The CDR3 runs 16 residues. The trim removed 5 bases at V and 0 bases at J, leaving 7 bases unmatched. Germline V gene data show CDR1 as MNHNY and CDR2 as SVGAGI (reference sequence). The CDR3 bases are TGTGCCAGCAGTCCGGGACTAGCGCTCAGCTCCTACGAGCAGTACTTC. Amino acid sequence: CASSPGLALSSYEQYF.

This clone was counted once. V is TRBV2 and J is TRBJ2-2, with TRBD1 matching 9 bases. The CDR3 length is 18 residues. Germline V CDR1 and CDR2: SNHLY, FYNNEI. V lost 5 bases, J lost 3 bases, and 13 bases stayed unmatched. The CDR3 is CASSRGTGLLTDTGELFF. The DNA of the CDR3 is TGTGCCAGCAGTCGAGGGACAGGGCTTCTAACGGACACCGGGGAGCTGTTTTTT.

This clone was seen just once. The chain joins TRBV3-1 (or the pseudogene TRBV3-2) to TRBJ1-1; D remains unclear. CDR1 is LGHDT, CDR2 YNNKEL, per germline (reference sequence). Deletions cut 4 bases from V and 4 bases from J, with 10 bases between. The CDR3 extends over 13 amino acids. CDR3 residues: CASSRKGGTEAFF. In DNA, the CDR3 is TGTGCCAGCAGCCGGAAAGGCGGCACTGAAGCTTTCTTT.

The CDR3 is CASSYSKQGTNEQFF. The DNA for the CDR3 is TGTGCCAGCAGTTACTCGAAACAGGGGACCAATGAGCAGTTCTTC. The rearrangement uses TRBV6-5 and TRBJ2-1, with TRBD1 matching 7 bases. The CDR3 is 15 residues long. V shed 0 bases, J shed 6 bases, and the junction held 5 bases outside the gene matches. CDR1 and CDR2 from the germline V gene are MNHEY and SVGAGI.

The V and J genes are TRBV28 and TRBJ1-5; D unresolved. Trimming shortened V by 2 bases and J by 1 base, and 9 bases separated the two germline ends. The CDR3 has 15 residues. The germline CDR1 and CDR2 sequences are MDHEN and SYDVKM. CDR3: CASSLLQMSNQPQHF. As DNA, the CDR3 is TGTGCCAGCAGTTTACTACAGATGAGCAATCAGCCCCAGCATTTT.

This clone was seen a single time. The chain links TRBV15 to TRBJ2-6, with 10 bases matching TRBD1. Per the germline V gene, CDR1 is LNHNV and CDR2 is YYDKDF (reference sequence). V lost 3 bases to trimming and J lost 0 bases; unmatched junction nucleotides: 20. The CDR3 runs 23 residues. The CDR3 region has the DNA TGTGCCACCAGCAGGGCTCGAGGGACAGGGGCCTGGTGGGGTAGCTCTGGGGCCAACGTCCTGACTTTC. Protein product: CATSRARGTGAWWGSSGANVLTF.

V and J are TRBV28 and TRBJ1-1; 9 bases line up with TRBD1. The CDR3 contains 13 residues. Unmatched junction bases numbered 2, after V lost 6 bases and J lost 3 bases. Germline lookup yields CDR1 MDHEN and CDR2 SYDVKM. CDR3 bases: TGTGCCAGCAGGGGACAGGGTTACACTGAAGCTTTCTTT. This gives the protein CASRGQGYTEAFF.

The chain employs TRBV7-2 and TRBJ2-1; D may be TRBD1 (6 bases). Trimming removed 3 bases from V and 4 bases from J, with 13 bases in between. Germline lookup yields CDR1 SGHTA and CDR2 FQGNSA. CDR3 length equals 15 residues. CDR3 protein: CASSFSGAFYNEQFF. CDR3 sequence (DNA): TGTGCCAGCAGCTTCTCAGGGGCATTTTACAATGAGCAGTTCTTC.